These 25 T cell receptor beta chains were all obtained from the same sample, sequenced in a study of T cells in Graves' hyperthyroidism and ophthalmopathy. Amplified TCR beta CDR3 regions came from RNA transcripts. Researchers ran a first-round RT-PCR on the TCR CDR3 using the HTBI primer set. TCRdb reprocessed the multiplex PCR reads via MiXCR and lists one record per CDR3 protein. The sample consists of around 340,000 distinct CDR3 sequences, 15% to 20% of them appearing once. The sample taken for sequencing was blood. The source is a woman in her forties or fifties with Graves' hyperthyroidism.

Notes on this clonotype: Because it lacks the conserved phenylalanine or tryptophan at the end, this CDR3 is likely a read error. This rearrangement joins TRBV10-3 to TRBJ2-1; 8 nucleotides agree with TRBD2. Unmatched junction bases numbered 10, after V lost 10 bases and J lost 8 bases. Per germline, CDR1 ENHRY and CDR2 SYGVKD. This CDR3 is built from 13 residues. The chain's CDR3 is CATGSGERDEQFS. CDR3 nucleotides: TGTGCCACCGGTAGCGGGGAAAGGGATGAGCAGTTCTCC.

The V gene is TRBV9, the J gene TRBJ2-1; 9 nucleotides align to TRBD2. CDR3 length: 15 amino acids. V trimming: 0 bases; J trimming: 5 bases; junction bases outside the gene matches: 3. The V gene's germline CDR1 is SGDLS and CDR2 YYNGEE. The CDR3 DNA reads TGTGCCAGCAGCGTAGGCGGGGGGGGGAACAATGAGCAGTTCTTC. Amino acid sequence: CASSVGGGGNNEQFF.

The V call is TRBV12-3 or TRBV12-4, the J call TRBJ1-3; D gene ambiguous. Trimming removed 0 bases from V and 0 bases from J, with 12 bases in between. The CDR3 is 17 amino acids. The CDR3 sequence: CASSLALGSFSGNTIYF. CDR3 DNA sequence: TGTGCCAGCAGTTTAGCGTTGGGCAGCTTCTCTGGAAACACCATATATTTT.

This clonotype has only a few counts. This sequence joins TRBV25-1 and TRBJ2-3; D uncertain. Trimming removed 8 bases at V and 4 bases at J, with 10 bases between. From germline, CDR1 is MGHDK and CDR2 SYGVNS. CDR3 length: 12 amino acids. The DNA of the CDR3 is TGTGCCAGCGAGAATAGGTCAGATACGCAGTATTTT. This gives the protein CASENRSDTQYF. Looking up the rest from reference TRBV25-1 and TRBJ2-3 gives the full variable domain: EADIYQTPRYLVIGTGKKITLECSQTMGHDKMYWYQQDPGMELHLIHYSYGVNSTEKGDLSSESTVSRIRTEHFPLTLESARPSHTSQYLCASENRSDTQYFGPGTRLTVL.

This clonotype was seen a few times. This chain joins TRBV6-1 and TRBJ1-3; maybe TRBD1 (6 bases). V lost 7 bases and J lost 0, with 13 bases in between. The CDR3 sequence is 15 residues long. From germline, CDR1 is MNHNS and CDR2 SASEGT. CDR3 residues: CASTATGLSGNTIYF. CDR3 coding DNA: TGTGCCAGCACAGCCACAGGGCTCTCTGGAAACACCATATATTTT.

In nucleotides, the CDR3 is TGTGCCAGCAGCTCACCGGGGGCTGAGACCCAGTACTTC. Amino acids: CASSSPGAETQYF. The rearrangement joins TRBV6-1 to TRBJ2-5; either TRBD1 or TRBD2 may supply D (6 bases each). The CDR3 length is 13 residues. V lost 6 bases, J lost 5 bases, and 13 bases lay in between. Germline values: CDR1 MNHNS, CDR2 SASEGT.

This clonotype was picked up many times. The chain couples TRBV3-1 to TRBJ2-2, with TRBD2 matching 9 bases. J was trimmed by 4 bases and V by 3 bases; bases with no gene match: 6. Looked up from germline, CDR1 is LGHDT and CDR2 is YNNKEL (reference sequence). CDR3 length: 16 residues. Here the CDR3 DNA reads TGTGCCAGCAGCCAGAGACTAGCGGACTTCACCGGGGAGCTGTTTTTT. Amino acids: CASSQRLADFTGELFF.

Here the CDR3 reads CATSDTGLAGAATQYF. The CDR3 DNA sequence: TGTGCCACCAGTGATACGGGACTAGCGGGAGCGGCTACGCAGTATTTT. This chain uses TRBV24-1 with TRBJ2-3, with 14 positions matching TRBD2. The germline V gene encodes CDR1 KGHDR and CDR2 SFDVKD. V lost 3 bases, J lost 8 bases, and 6 bases stayed unmatched. The CDR3 spans 16 residues.

Comment on this clonotype: At one end the junction does not follow the germline gene, possibly because of a read error. The chain carries TRBV20-1 and TRBJ2-2; 16 bases map to TRBD2. This CDR3 comprises 19 residues. The germline V gene has CDR1 DFQATT and CDR2 SNEGSKA (reference sequence). The CDR3 loop is CSATPGLAGGFANPGELFF. The CDR3 DNA follows: TGCAGTGCTACCCCGGGACTAGCGGGAGGGTTCGCGAACCCCGGGGAGCTGTTTTTT.

The chain couples TRBV9 to TRBJ1-2; D is perhaps TRBD1 (5 bases). The CDR3 loop spans 19 amino acids. Deletions cut 4 bases from V and 0 bases from J, with 25 bases between. Germline lookup yields CDR1 SGDLS and CDR2 YYNGEE. The chain's CDR3 is CASSPQKGSGMGANYGYTF. CDR3 sequence (DNA): TGTGCCAGCAGCCCCCAGAAAGGATCAGGGATGGGAGCTAACTATGGCTACACCTTC.

In its sample, this clonotype was seen many times. V and J are TRBV3-1 and TRBJ2-1, with a weak D call TRBD1 (6 bases). The CDR3 is 15 amino acids. Germline CDR1 and CDR2: LGHDT and YNNKEL (reference sequence). V was clipped by 1 base and J by 2 bases, with 9 bases between them. The CDR3 DNA reads as TGTGCCAGCAGCCAAGCAGGGGCAACCTACAATGAGCAGTTCTTC. It specifies CASSQAGATYNEQFF.

The CDR3 protein is CSARSSIGHEQFF. The CDR3 coding sequence is TGCAGTGCTAGAAGCAGTATAGGGCATGAGCAGTTCTTC. The chain employs TRBV20-1 and TRBJ2-1; D ambiguous. Germline V gene data show CDR1 as DFQATT and CDR2 as SNEGSKA (reference sequence). The V gene lost 2 bases and the J gene lost 8 bases, with 13 bases spanning the gap. The CDR3 loop spans 13 amino acids.

There are many counts of this clonotype. The chain recombines TRBV5-1 with TRBJ2-5, with 7 nucleotides matching TRBD2. Germline lookup yields CDR1 SGHRS and CDR2 YFSETQ. V shed 2 bases and J 0 bases; nucleotides not matched to a gene: 1. CDR3 size: 14 residues. CDR3 coding DNA: TGCGCCAGCAGCTTAGCGGGGTACCAAGAGACCCAGTACTTC. It encodes CASSLAGYQETQYF.

This clonotype was recorded many times. The V gene is TRBV11-2, the J gene TRBJ2-3; D is uncertain. CDR1 SGHAT and CDR2 FQNNGV come from the germline V gene. Between the trimmed V and J ends, which lost 5 bases and 2 bases, there was a span of 8 bases. The CDR3 has 13 amino acids. CDR3 in amino acids: CASSGVFTDTQYF. The CDR3 nucleotides read TGTGCCAGCAGCGGAGTTTTCACAGATACGCAGTATTTT.

This clonotype appeared a few times. The V call is TRBV20-1, the J call TRBJ1-5; D gene ambiguous. Between the trimmed V and J ends, which lost 6 bases and 4 bases, there was a span of 19 bases. This CDR3 region has 15 residues. Germline CDR1 DFQATT, CDR2 SNEGSKA (reference sequence). The CDR3 DNA is TGCAGTGCCCGGTCGACCGCGGCCCTGAATCAGCCCCAGCATTTT. Residues: CSARSTAALNQPQHF.

This clonotype has at least ten counts. The CDR3 protein is CAIRGGTGNTEAFF. CDR3 DNA: TGTGCCATCAGAGGAGGGACAGGGAACACTGAAGCTTTCTTT. The genes are TRBV10-3 and TRBJ1-1, with 8 bases matching TRBD1. CDR1 and CDR2 from the germline V gene are ENHRY and SYGVKD. The CDR3 has 14 amino acids. The J segment lost 1 base and the V segment lost 6 bases, leaving 4 bases of the junction unmatched.

This clonotype was detected ten times or more. V is TRBV15 and J is TRBJ2-2; D may be TRBD1 (6 bases). This CDR3 is built from 17 residues. The germline V and J ends were trimmed by 3 bases and 1 base, with 15 bases remaining between them. The germline CDR1 and CDR2 sequences are LNHNV and YYDKDF (reference sequence). CDR3 in amino acids: CATSSAHGQQNTGELFF. CDR3 in DNA: TGTGCCACCAGCAGCGCCCATGGACAGCAGAACACCGGGGAGCTGTTTTTT.

This clonotype was detected ten times or more. V gene TRBV5-1 combines with J gene TRBJ1-2; D is uncertain. V shed 0 bases and J shed 7 bases, with 16 bases lying between them. Germline V gene lookup returns CDR1 SGHRS and CDR2 YFSETQ. The length of the CDR3 is 15 residues. The CDR3 region is CASSLAGPPRRGYTF. CDR3 DNA sequence: TGCGCCAGCAGCTTGGCCGGGCCTCCGCGCCGTGGCTACACCTTC.

This chain links TRBV3-1 with TRBJ1-2; D ambiguous. With 6 bases removed from V and 1 base from J, the gap between germline ends came to 9 bases. CDR1 and CDR2 (germline): LGHDT, YNNKEL (reference sequence). The length of the CDR3 is 13 residues. CDR3 sequence (DNA): TGTGCCAGCAGACCAACAGTTAACTATGGCTACACCTTC. Protein: CASRPTVNYGYTF. Supplemented by reference TRBV3-1 and TRBJ1-2, the full variable domain reads DTAVSQTPKYLVTQMGNDKSIKCEQNLGHDTMYWYKQDSKKFLKIMFSYNNKELIINETVPNRFSPKSPDKAHLNLHINSLELGDSAVYFCASRPTVNYGYTFGSGTRLTVV.

In this sample, this clonotype turned up many times. The V gene is TRBV6-1, the J gene TRBJ2-3, with TRBD1 as a possible D gene (6 bases). The CDR3 spans 13 residues. The ends were cut back, 7 bases at V and 6 bases at J, with 14 bases in the middle. The germline gives CDR1 MNHNS, CDR2 SASEGT. The CDR3 DNA reads as TGTGCCAGCACCGAAGACAGGACGGATACGCAGTATTTT. This gives the protein CASTEDRTDTQYF.

This clonotype came up many times. The CDR3 coding sequence is TGTGCCAGCAGCCAAGAGGGCGGGAGGAGGAATGAGCAGTTCTTC. As protein: CASSQEGGRRNEQFF. The V call is TRBV3-1, the J call TRBJ2-1, with 8 bases matching TRBD2. The CDR3 is 15 amino acids. Trimming took 0 bases from V and 7 from J; bases not matched to a gene: 5. Germline loops: CDR1 LGHDT, CDR2 YNNKEL (reference sequence).

This clonotype was counted many times. The rearrangement links TRBV11-2 to TRBJ1-1; possible D gene TRBD1, 6 bases. V was clipped by 4 bases and J by 0 bases, with 12 bases between them. Germline values: CDR1 SGHAT, CDR2 FQNNGV. The CDR3 spans 15 residues. The CDR3 bases are TGTGCCAGCAGCTGGGGGGGGGCTATGAACACTGAAGCTTTCTTT. The encoded protein is CASSWGGAMNTEAFF. The full variable domain, rest sourced from reference TRBV11-2 and TRBJ1-1, is EAGVAQSPRYKIIEKRQSVAFWCNPISGHATLYWYQQILGQGPKLLIQFQNNGVVDDSQLPKDRFSAERLKGVDSTLKIQPAKLEDSAVYLCASSWGGAMNTEAFFGQGTRLTVV.

The V call is TRBV6-5, the J call TRBJ2-1; 10 bases align to TRBD2. J gave up 4 bases and V 3 bases, and 6 bases lay outside the gene matches. This CDR3 is built from 16 residues. Germline values: CDR1 MNHEY, CDR2 SVGAGI. DNA for the CDR3: TGTGCCAGCAGTTATCCTCTAGCGGGAGATTACAATGAGCAGTTCTTC. It is translated as CASSYPLAGDYNEQFF.

This clonotype was seen a few times. The DNA of the CDR3 is TGTGCCAGCAGCCGGACAGGGAACAGCAATCAGCCCCAGCATTTT. Protein product: CASSRTGNSNQPQHF. The rearrangement uses TRBV11-2 and TRBJ1-5; TRBD1 matches at 8 bases. V lost 5 bases to trimming and J lost 1 base; unmatched junction nucleotides: 4. The CDR3 length is 15 residues. Per the germline V gene, CDR1 is SGHAT and CDR2 is FQNNGV.

This clonotype was detected a few times. The chain couples TRBV18 to TRBJ2-3; TRBD1 agrees at 10 bases. Looked up from germline, CDR1 is KGHSH and CDR2 is LQKENI. This CDR3 has 17 residues. V lost 1 base to trimming and J lost 4 bases; unmatched junction nucleotides: 8. DNA for the CDR3: TGTGCCAGCTCACCACGATCGGGGACAGGGGAGGCAGATACGCAGTATTTT. Protein: CASSPRSGTGEADTQYF.